The 7 T cell receptor beta chains presented below share a single source sample, sequenced in a study of blood T cell repertoires in COVID-19. Assay used: immunoSEQ multiplex PCR; TCRdb lists only in-frame clones, some missing. The sample lists 40,000 or so clones, around 86% seen once, with 7% to 9% in the top ten. Sequencing input: peripheral blood. Every receptor here comes from a man in his 60s with active COVID-19.

The chain combines TRBV6-4 with TRBJ2-3, with 7 positions matching TRBD2. CDR1 MRHNA and CDR2 SNTAGT come from the germline V gene. The CDR3 runs 14 residues. J gave up 5 bases and V 9 bases, and 11 bases lay outside the gene matches. The DNA of the CDR3 is TGTGCCAGAGGGCTTGCGGGAGAGGGAGATACGCAGTATTTT. This translates into CARGLAGEGDTQYF.

This clone was counted a few times. The chain's CDR3 is CASSFGTIFNTGELFF. The CDR3 DNA reads as TGCGCCAGCAGCTTCGGGACTATCTTTAACACCGGGGAGCTGTTTTTT. This rearrangement joins TRBV5-1 to TRBJ2-2, with 7 bases matching TRBD2. CDR1 is SGHRS, CDR2 YFSETQ, per germline. Germline trimming cut 2 bases from V and 2 bases from J; bases unmatched to any gene: 6. The length of the CDR3 is 16 residues.

J is TRBJ2-2 and V is TRBV12-5, with TRBD1 identical over 8 bases. Germline V lookup: CDR1 LGHNT, CDR2 FRNRAP. The CDR3 has 16 residues. V shed 1 base, J shed 3 bases, and the junction held 4 bases outside the gene matches. CDR3: CASGLAGQGYTGELFF. For the CDR3, the DNA is TGTGCTAGTGGTTTGGCCGGACAGGGCTACACCGGGGAGCTGTTTTTT.

The chain carries TRBV14 and TRBJ2-3; TRBD2 agrees at 12 bases. The germline gives CDR1 SGHDN, CDR2 FVKESK. The J segment lost 0 bases and the V segment lost 1 base, leaving 8 bases of the junction unmatched. The CDR3 has 19 amino acids. Here the CDR3 DNA reads TGTGCCAGCAGCCAAGCTTCCGGACTAGCGGGGTCTAGCACAGATACGCAGTATTTT. Translation gives CASSQASGLAGSSTDTQYF. Together with reference TRBV14 and TRBJ2-3, the CDR3 gives the full variable domain: EAGVTQFPSHSVIEKGQTVTLRCDPISGHDNLYWYRRVMGKEIKFLLHFVKESKQDESGMPNNRFLAERTGGTYSTLKVQPAELEDSGVYFCASSQASGLAGSSTDTQYFGPGTRLTVL.

Note on this clone: The sample has other DNA sequences that encode this CDR3 too. This chain links TRBV6-5 with TRBJ1-5; the D is unclear. The CDR3 length is 15 residues. Trimming removed 3 bases from V and 0 bases from J, with 9 bases in between. Looked up from germline, CDR1 is MNHEY and CDR2 is SVGAGI. As DNA, the CDR3 is TGTGCCAGCAGTTATTCCCAGTATAGCAATCAGCCCCAGCATTTT. Protein sequence: CASSYSQYSNQPQHF.

This clone was detected only once. The chain couples TRBV9 to TRBJ1-3; D unresolved. Germline V lookup: CDR1 SGDLS, CDR2 YYNGEE. This CDR3 region has 15 residues. Trimming stripped 1 base from V and 4 bases from J, with 12 bases between. DNA for the CDR3: TGTGCCAGCAGCGTACGGGGAGGGCAAGGAAACACCATATATTTT. Residues: CASSVRGGQGNTIYF.

The table lists this clone with a count of one. The CDR3, as DNA: TGTGCCAGCATTTATGGGGGACAGTTTAATTCACCCCTCCACTTT. The encoded protein is CASIYGGQFNSPLHF. The chain recombines TRBV6-5 with TRBJ1-6; 7 nucleotides agree with TRBD1. The length of the CDR3 is 15 residues. Germline CDR1 is MNHEY and CDR2 is SVGAGI. V was pared by 7 bases and J by 6 bases, with 9 bases of the junction left unmatched.